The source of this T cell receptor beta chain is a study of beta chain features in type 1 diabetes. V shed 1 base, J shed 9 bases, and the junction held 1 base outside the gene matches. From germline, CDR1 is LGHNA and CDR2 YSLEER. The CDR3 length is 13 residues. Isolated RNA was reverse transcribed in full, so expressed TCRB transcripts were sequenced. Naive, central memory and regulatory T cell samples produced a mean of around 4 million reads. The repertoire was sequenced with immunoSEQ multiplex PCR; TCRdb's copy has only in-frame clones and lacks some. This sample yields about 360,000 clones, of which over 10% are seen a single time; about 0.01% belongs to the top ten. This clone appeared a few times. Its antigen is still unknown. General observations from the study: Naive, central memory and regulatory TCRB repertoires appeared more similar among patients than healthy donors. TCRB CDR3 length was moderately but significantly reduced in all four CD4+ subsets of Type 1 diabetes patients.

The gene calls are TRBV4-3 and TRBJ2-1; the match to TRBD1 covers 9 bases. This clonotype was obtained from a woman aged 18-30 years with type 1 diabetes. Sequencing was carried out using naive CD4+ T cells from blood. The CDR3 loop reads CASSQADRGEQFF. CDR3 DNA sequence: TGCGCCAGCAGCCAAGCGGACAGGGGTGAGCAGTTCTTC.